The T cell receptor (beta chain) described here comes from a study of T cells after yellow fever vaccination. About the study: SMART-Seq v4 Ultra Low Input prepared libraries from low-cell fractions.

V lost 1 base, J lost 0 bases, and 5 bases stayed unmatched. CDR3 length: 16 amino acids. The germline CDR1 and CDR2 sequences are LGHNT and FRNRAP. General study findings and limits: Booster sampling recovered most clones from primary vaccination (around 96% CD4, approximately 90% CD8). The CD4 compartment and the CD8 compartment contained a small share of clonotypes in common.

TCRdb processed the 5' RACE reads anew with MiXCR; each CDR3 protein has one entry. The sample holds about 340,000 distinct CDR3 sequences; around 4.1% are singletons and the top ten take 20% to 30%. This clonotype was observed a few times. The antigen is not known. This specimen was PBMCs, taken 5 days after the yellow fever booster vaccination. The clonotype comes from a man aged 18 to 35 who received the YFV17D yellow fever vaccine. The chain joins TRBV12-5 to TRBJ2-7; 8 nucleotides line up with TRBD1. The CDR3 region is CASGLGLTGASYEQYF. For the CDR3, the DNA is TGTGCTAGTGGTTTGGGGCTGACAGGGGCCTCCTACGAGCAGTACTTC.